The source of this T cell receptor beta chain is a study of T cell changes during pregnancy in multiple sclerosis. Assay: immunoSEQ multiplex PCR; the TCRdb copy retains only in-frame clones and omits some. Of tens of thousands of clones detected, 92% appear once; the ten largest clones hold 2.8%. Germline CDR1 is MGHRA and CDR2 is YSYEKL. This CDR3 is 14 amino acids long. Trimming took off 0 bases at V and 12 bases at J, with 15 bases between the two ends. The clonotype originates from a female donor in good health, enrolled as a control in a pregnancy study. This rearrangement joins TRBV4-1 to TRBJ2-4; weak D call: TRBD1 (6 bases). Sample: peripheral blood, taken in the third trimester of pregnancy. The CDR3 sequence: CASSQDRLGAAQYF. Here the CDR3 DNA reads TGCGCCAGCAGCCAAGATAGGTTGGGGGCCGCTCAGTACTTC.